This T cell receptor beta chain stems from a study of cytomegalovirus exposure and HLA in healthy donors. About the research overall: Earlier results showed roughly 110 million unique TCR beta sequences derived from about 179 million T cells.

The V end was cut by 0 bases, the J end by 10 bases, with 18 bases between. The CDR3 covers 15 residues. CDR1 is MGHRA, CDR2 YSYEKL, per germline. Remarks on this clone: Its specificity is unknown.

In the PCR, 60 Vbeta and 13 Jbeta primers were used. Libraries were prepared by immunoSEQ multiplex PCR; TCRdb keeps only in-frame clonotypes and omits some of them. The table shows approximately 51,000 clones, with about four fifths occurring only once. Study-level points and caveats: Researchers counted 164 TCR beta chains as cytomegalovirus-associated.

The chain combines TRBV4-1 with TRBJ1-1; TRBD1 might be the D (6 bases). The TCR originated in a boy aged 5 to 17 in good health and CMV-seropositive. The sequenced sample was PBMCs. CDR3 bases: TGCGCCAGCAGCCAAGAGAGGCAGGGGTCCCAAGGAGCTTTCTTT. Amino acids: CASSQERQGSQGAFF.